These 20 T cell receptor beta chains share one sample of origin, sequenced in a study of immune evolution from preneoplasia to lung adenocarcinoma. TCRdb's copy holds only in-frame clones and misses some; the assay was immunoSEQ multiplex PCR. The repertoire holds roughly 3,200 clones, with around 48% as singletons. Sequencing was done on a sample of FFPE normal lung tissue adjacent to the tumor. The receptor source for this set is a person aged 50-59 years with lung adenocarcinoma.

The CDR3 sequence is CASSEEASGSYEQYF. In DNA, the CDR3 is TGTGCCAGCAGTGAAGAGGCTAGCGGATCCTACGAGCAGTACTTC. The rearrangement joins TRBV6-1 to TRBJ2-7, with 7 bases identical to TRBD2. The CDR3 loop spans 15 amino acids. Germline V gene lookup returns CDR1 MNHNS and CDR2 SASEGT. With 1 base clipped from V and 1 base from J, the junction kept 4 bases outside the gene matches.

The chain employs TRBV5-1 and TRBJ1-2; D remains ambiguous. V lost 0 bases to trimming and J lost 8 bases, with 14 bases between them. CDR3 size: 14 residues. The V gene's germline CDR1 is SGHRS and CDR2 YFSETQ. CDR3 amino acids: CASSLASGRGGYTF. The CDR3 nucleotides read TGCGCCAGCAGCTTGGCATCAGGACGTGGGGGCTACACCTTC.

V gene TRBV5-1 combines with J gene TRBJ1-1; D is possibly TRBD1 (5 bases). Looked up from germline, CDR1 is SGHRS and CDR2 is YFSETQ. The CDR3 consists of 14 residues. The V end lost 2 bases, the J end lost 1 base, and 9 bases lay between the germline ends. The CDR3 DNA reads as TGCGCCAGCAGCTTACAGGACAAGAACACTGAAGCTTTCTTT. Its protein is CASSLQDKNTEAFF.

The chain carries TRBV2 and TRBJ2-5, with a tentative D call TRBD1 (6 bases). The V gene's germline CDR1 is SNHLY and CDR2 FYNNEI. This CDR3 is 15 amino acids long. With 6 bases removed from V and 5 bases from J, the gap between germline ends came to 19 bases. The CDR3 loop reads CASSANQDRWETQYF. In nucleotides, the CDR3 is TGTGCCAGCAGCGCAAATCAGGACAGATGGGAGACCCAGTACTTC.

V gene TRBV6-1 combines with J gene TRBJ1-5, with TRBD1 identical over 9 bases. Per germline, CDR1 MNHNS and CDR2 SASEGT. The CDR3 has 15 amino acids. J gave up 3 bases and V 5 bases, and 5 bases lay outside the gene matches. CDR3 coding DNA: TGTGCCAGCAGTCGACAGGGGGAAAACAATCAGCCCCAGCATTTT. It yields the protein CASSRQGENNQPQHF.

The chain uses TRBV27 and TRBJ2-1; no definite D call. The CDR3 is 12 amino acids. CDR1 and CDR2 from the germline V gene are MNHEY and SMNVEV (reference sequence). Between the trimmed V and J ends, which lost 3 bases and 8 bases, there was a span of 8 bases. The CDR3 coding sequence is TGTGCCAGCAGTTTTTCGGGTTATGAGCAGTTCTTC. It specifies CASSFSGYEQFF.

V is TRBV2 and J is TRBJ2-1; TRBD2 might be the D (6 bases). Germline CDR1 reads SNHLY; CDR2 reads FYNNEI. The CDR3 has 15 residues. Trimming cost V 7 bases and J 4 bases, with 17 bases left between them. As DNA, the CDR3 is TGTGCCAGCAACCCAGCGGGTATGAATTACAATGAGCAGTTCTTC. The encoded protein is CASNPAGMNYNEQFF.

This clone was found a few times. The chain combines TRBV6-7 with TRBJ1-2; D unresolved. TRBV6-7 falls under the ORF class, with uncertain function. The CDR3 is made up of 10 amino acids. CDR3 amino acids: CSFYNYGYTF. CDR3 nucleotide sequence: TGTAGCTTCTATAACTATGGCTACACCTTC.

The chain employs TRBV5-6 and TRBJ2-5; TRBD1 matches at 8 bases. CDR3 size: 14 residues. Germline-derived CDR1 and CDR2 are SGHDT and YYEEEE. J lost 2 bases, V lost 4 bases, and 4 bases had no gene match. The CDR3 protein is CASSKGTGQETQYF. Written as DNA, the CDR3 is TGTGCCAGCAGCAAAGGGACAGGTCAAGAGACCCAGTACTTC.

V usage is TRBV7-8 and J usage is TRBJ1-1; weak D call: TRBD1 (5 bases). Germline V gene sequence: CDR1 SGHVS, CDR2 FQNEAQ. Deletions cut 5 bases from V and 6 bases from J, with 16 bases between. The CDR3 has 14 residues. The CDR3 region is CASSPDGGGSEAFF. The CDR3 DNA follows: TGTGCCAGCAGCCCCGACGGGGGTGGGTCTGAAGCTTTCTTT.

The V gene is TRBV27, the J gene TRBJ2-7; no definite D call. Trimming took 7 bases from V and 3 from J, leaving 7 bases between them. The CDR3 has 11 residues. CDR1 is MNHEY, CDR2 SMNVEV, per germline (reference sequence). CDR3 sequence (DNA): TGTGCCAGCACCTCCGGCTACGAGCAGTACTTC. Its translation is CASTSGYEQYF.

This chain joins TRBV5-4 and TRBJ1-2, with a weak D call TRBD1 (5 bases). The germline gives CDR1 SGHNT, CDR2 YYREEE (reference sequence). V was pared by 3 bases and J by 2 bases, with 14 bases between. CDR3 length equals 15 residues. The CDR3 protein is CASSSPTQGNYGYTF. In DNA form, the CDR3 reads TGTGCCAGCAGCTCTCCTACTCAGGGAAACTATGGCTACACCTTC. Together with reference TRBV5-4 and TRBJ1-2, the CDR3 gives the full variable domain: ETGVTQSPTHLIKTRGQQVTLRCSSQSGHNTVSWYQQALGQGPQFIFQYYREEENGRGNFPPRFSGLQFPNYSSELNVNALELDDSALYLCASSSPTQGNYGYTFGSGTRLTVV.

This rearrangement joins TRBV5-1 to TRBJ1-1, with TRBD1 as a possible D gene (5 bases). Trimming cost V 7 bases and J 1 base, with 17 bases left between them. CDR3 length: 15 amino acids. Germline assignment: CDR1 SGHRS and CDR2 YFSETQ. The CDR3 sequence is CASALREGRNTEAFF. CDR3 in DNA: TGCGCCAGCGCCCTCCGGGAGGGACGGAACACTGAAGCTTTCTTT.

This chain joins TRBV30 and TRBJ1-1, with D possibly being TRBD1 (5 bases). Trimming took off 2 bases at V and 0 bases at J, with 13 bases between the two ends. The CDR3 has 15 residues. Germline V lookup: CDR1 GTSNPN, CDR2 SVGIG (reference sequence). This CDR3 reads CAWSHMGRMNTEAFF. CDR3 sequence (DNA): TGTGCCTGGAGTCATATGGGACGGATGAACACTGAAGCTTTCTTT.

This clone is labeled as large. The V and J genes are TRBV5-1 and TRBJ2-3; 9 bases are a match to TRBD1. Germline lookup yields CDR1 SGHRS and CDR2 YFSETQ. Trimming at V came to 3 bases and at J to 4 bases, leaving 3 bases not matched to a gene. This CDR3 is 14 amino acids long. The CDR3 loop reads CASSWGQGSDTQYF. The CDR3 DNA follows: TGCGCCAGCAGCTGGGGACAGGGATCAGATACGCAGTATTTT. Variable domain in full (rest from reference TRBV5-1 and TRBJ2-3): KAGVTQTPRYLIKTRGQQVTLSCSPISGHRSVSWYQQTPGQGLQFLFEYFSETQRNKGNFPGRFSGRQFSNSRSEMNVSTLELGDSALYLCASSWGQGSDTQYFGPGTRLTVL.

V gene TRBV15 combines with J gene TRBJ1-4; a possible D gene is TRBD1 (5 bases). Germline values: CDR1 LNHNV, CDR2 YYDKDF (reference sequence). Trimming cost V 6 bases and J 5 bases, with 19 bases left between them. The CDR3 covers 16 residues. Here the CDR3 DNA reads TGTGCCACCAGTGATTCCTCGGGGACGGGGAATGAAAAACTGTTTTTT. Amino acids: CATSDSSGTGNEKLFF.

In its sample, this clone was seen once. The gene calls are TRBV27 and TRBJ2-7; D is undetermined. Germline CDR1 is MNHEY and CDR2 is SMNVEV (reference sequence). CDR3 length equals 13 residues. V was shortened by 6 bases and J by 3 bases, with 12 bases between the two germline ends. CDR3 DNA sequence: TGTGCCAGCAGCCCTGGCGTGGGCTACGAGCAGTACTTC. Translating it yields CASSPGVGYEQYF.

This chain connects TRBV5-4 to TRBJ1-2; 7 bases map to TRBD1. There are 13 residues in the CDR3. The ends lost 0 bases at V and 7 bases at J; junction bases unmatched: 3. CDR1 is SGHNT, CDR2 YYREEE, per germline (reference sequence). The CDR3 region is CASSLAGGGGYTF. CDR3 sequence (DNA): TGTGCCAGCAGCTTGGCAGGGGGAGGTGGCTACACCTTC.

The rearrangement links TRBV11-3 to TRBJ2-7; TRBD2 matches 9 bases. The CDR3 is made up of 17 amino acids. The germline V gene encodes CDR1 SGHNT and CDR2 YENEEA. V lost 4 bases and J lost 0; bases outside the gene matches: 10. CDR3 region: CASSSRWSSGDSYEQYF. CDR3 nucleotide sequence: TGTGCCAGCAGCTCCCGCTGGTCTAGCGGGGACTCCTACGAGCAGTACTTC.

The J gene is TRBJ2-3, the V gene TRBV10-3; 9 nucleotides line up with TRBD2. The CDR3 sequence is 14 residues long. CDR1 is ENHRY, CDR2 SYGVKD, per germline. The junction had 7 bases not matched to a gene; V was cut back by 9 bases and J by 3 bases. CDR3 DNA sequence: TGTGCCATATCGGCTAGCGGGGATACAGATACGCAGTATTTT. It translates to CAISASGDTDTQYF.